The rows below give T cell receptor beta chains drawn from one sample of a study of T cell repertoires in cytomegalovirus infection. MiXCR, applied by TCRdb to the reads, yields one record per CDR3 protein. The data hold around 530,000 distinct CDR3 sequences, with more than 25% observed a single time. Source material: PBMCs. These receptors were collected from a human donor in good health (CMV status not recorded). Some clones in this sample may be carry-over from other donors' samples. CDR3s include the opening cysteine and the closing phenylalanine or tryptophan. A D gene is named only where the DNA matches it firmly. The size field is filled for only some rows; it gives once, few, many or a size class.

d_call,clone_size,j_call,v_call,cdr3_length,cdr3_nt,cdr3_aa
TRBD1,many,TRBJ1-2,TRBV11-2,18,TGTGCCAGCAGTCAGACCCAGGGACAGGGGTCCTACTATTATGGCTACACCTTC,CASSQTQGQGSYYYGYTF
NA,NA,TRBJ2-1,TRBV19,16,TGTGCCTCTAGGGAGGTCGGGGGTAGCTCCTACAATGAGCAGTTCTTC,CASREVGGSSYNEQFF
NA,few,TRBJ2-1,TRBV9,15,TGTGCCAGCAGCGCCAGGGACTTAGCTTACAATGAGCAGTTCTTC,CASSARDLAYNEQFF
NA,NA,TRBJ1-6,TRBV2,15,TGTGCCAGCAGTTCGACCCGGTTGGAGAATTCACCCCTCCACTTT,CASSSTRLENSPLHF
TRBD1,few,TRBJ2-3,TRBV6-1,16,TGTGCCAGCAGGTCGGGACAGGGGGGGCTTACAGATACGCAGTATTTT,CASRSGQGGLTDTQYF
TRBD1,few,TRBJ1-3,TRBV20-1,15,TGCAGTGCTAGGGACAGGACCTTCTCTGGAAACACCATATATTTT,CSARDRTFSGNTIYF
NA,few,TRBJ2-2,TRBV2,13,TGTGCCAGCAGTGAACAGGCAGCCGGGGAGCTGTTTTTT,CASSEQAAGELFF
TRBD1,NA,TRBJ1-5,TRBV6-2/TRBV6-3,15,TGTGCCAGCAGTTACTTCCAGGGGGCCAATCAGCCCCAGCATTTT,CASSYFQGANQPQHF
TRBD2,NA,TRBJ2-7,TRBV4-1,15,TGCGCCAGCAGCCGGATACTAGCGGGAGACTACGAGCAGTACTTC,CASSRILAGDYEQYF
NA,NA,TRBJ1-1,TRBV20-1,14,TGCAGTGCTGGGCATGGGGGAAAGAACACTGAAGCTTTCTTT,CSAGHGGKNTEAFF
NA,few,TRBJ2-5,TRBV12-3/TRBV12-4,12,TGTGCCAGCCGCGACGGAGGTGAGACCCAGTACTTC,CASRDGGETQYF
NA,few,TRBJ2-1,TRBV20-1,15,TGCAGTGCACCGACCCCGGGGGTATCCTACAATGAGCAGTTCTTC,CSAPTPGVSYNEQFF
TRBD2,few,TRBJ2-1,TRBV20-1,13,TGCAGTGCTAGAGATTGGGAAGCGGGAGAGCAGTTCTTC,CSARDWEAGEQFF
TRBD2,many,TRBJ2-1,TRBV7-2,15,TGTGCCAGCAGCTTAGCACTAGCGGGCAACAATGAGCAGTTCTTC,CASSLALAGNNEQFF
NA,few,TRBJ1-6,TRBV6-5,15,TGTGCCAGCAGTTACTTAACAGGGAGTCGATCACCCCTCCACTTT,CASSYLTGSRSPLHF
NA,NA,TRBJ2-5,TRBV2,13,TGTGCCAGCAGTCCCCCCCCGTGGGAGACCCAGTACTTC,CASSPPPWETQYF
NA,NA,TRBJ2-1,TRBV7-9,16,TGTGCCAGCAGCTTACCCTCAGGACTATCCTACAATGAGCAGTTCTTC,CASSLPSGLSYNEQFF
NA,many,TRBJ1-4,TRBV7-2,14,TGTGCCAGCAGCCCCAGCCTGAGCTATGAAAAACTGTTTTTT,CASSPSLSYEKLFF
NA,many,TRBJ1-5,TRBV29-1,12,TGCAGCGTTGGACAGGGCAATCAGCCCCAGCATTTT,CSVGQGNQPQHF
NA,NA,TRBJ1-2,TRBV19,12,TGTGCCAGTAGAGGGTCCCTCTTCCGCTACACCTTC,CASRGSLFRYTF
NA,NA,TRBJ2-7,TRBV2,14,TGTGCCAGCAGTACAGACCTCTCTTCACACGAGCAGTACTTC,CASSTDLSSHEQYF
NA,NA,TRBJ1-5,TRBV7-4,14,TGTGCCAGCTCCCCTTGGGACAATGGCCAGCCCCAGCATTTT,CASSPWDNGQPQHF
TRBD1,NA,TRBJ1-2,TRBV19,16,TGTGCCAGTAGTATAGCCCAGACAGGGGGCGGGTATGGCTACACCTTC,CASSIAQTGGGYGYTF
NA,few,TRBJ2-1,TRBV7-2,14,TGTGCCAGCAGCTCAACGGGACTTGCGGCAAAGCAGTTCTTC,CASSSTGLAAKQFF
NA,few,TRBJ1-2,TRBV2,15,TGTGCCAGCAGTGAAGCGCTGGCTTCTTTGGATGGCTACACCTTC,CASSEALASLDGYTF
NA,few,TRBJ2-1,TRBV7-9,13,TGTGCCATACAGGGCGGGTTCCGCAATGAGCAGTTCTTC,CAIQGGFRNEQFF
TRBD2,NA,TRBJ2-1,TRBV2,15,TGTGCCAGCAGCCGGGAGGCGAGCTCCTACAATGAGCAGTTCTTC,CASSREASSYNEQFF